The 6 T cell receptor beta chains below were found in one sample sequenced in a study of shared clonotypes between healthy human individuals. Sequenced by immunoSEQ multiplex PCR; TCRdb stores in-frame clones only, minus some. The sample holds a few million clones, roughly 92% seen once. Input material: naive CD4+ T cells from PBMCs. Subset meaning: CD45RA+ positively selected. These receptors all stem from a man younger than 35 in good health. Some clones in this sample may be carry-over from other donors' samples.

The CDR3 DNA follows: TGTGCCAGCAGACGCCTAGCGGGAGAGAAGGCAGATACGCAGTATTTT. Residues: CASRRLAGEKADTQYF. The chain joins TRBV27 to TRBJ2-3, with 10 bases lining up with TRBD2. The germline V gene encodes CDR1 MNHEY and CDR2 SMNVEV (reference sequence). This CDR3 is 16 amino acids long. After removal of 6 bases from V and 4 bases from J, the junction contained 10 bases not matched to a gene.

The chain carries TRBV27 and TRBJ1-2; TRBD1 agrees at 8 bases. This CDR3 comprises 13 residues. The germline V gene has CDR1 MNHEY and CDR2 SMNVEV (reference sequence). V dropped 4 bases and J dropped 4; count of bases not matched to a gene: 2. The CDR3 protein is CASSWGQVYGYTF. Written as DNA, the CDR3 is TGTGCCAGCAGTTGGGGACAGGTCTATGGCTACACCTTC.

V usage is TRBV4-2 and J usage is TRBJ1-4, with a tentative D call TRBD1 (5 bases). V lost 0 bases to trimming and J lost 7 bases, with 15 bases between them. The CDR3 runs to 16 residues. Germline V lookup: CDR1 LGHNA, CDR2 YNFKEQ. CDR3 in DNA: TGTGCCAGCAGCCAAGATCGGAGAGGCAGGGTTGAAAAACTGTTTTTT. It translates to CASSQDRRGRVEKLFF.

This clone was seen only once. This chain uses TRBV2 with TRBJ2-7; D assignment may be TRBD1 or TRBD2 (5 bases each). V lost 0 bases to trimming and J lost 2 bases, with 17 bases between them. This CDR3 spans 17 amino acids. Germline V gene sequence: CDR1 SNHLY, CDR2 FYNNEI. CDR3 sequence: CASSEASNRDRAYEQYF. The CDR3 DNA reads TGTGCCAGCAGTGAAGCGTCAAACCGGGACCGCGCCTACGAGCAGTACTTC. The full variable domain, in which reference TRBV2 and TRBJ2-7 provide the parts outside the CDR3, is EPEVTQTPSHQVTQMGQEVILRCVPISNHLYFYWYRQILGQKVEFLVSFYNNEISEKSEIFDDQFSVERPDGSNFTLKIRSTKLEDSAMYFCASSEASNRDRAYEQYFGPGTRLTVT.

The rearrangement links TRBV19 to TRBJ2-1; 9 bases map to TRBD1. The junction had 6 bases not matched to a gene; V was cut back by 5 bases and J by 10 bases. CDR3 length equals 13 residues. CDR1 is LNHDA, CDR2 SQIVND, per germline (reference sequence). The CDR3 loop is CASSPGQGREQFF. The DNA of the CDR3 is TGTGCCAGTAGTCCGGGACAGGGACGGGAGCAGTTCTTC.

The chain carries TRBV7-9 and TRBJ2-7; TRBD2 matches at 8 bases. The CDR3 has 14 amino acids. CDR1 is SEHNR and CDR2 is FQNEAQ in the germline V gene (reference sequence). Losses at the gene ends were 5 bases for V and 2 bases for J; bases not matched to a gene: 5. The CDR3 DNA reads as TGTGCCAGCAGCCCACTAGCGGCCGCCTACGAGCAGTACTTC. This sequence encodes CASSPLAAAYEQYF.